This T cell receptor (beta chain) comes out of a study of blood T cell repertoires in COVID-19. This clone occurred a few times. Sequencing used immunoSEQ multiplex PCR; TCRdb keeps in-frame clones, though not all of them. The data show fewer than 250,000 clones, with about 80% seen just once and around 6.9% held by the top ten. Material: peripheral blood. This clonotype originated in a man between 60 and 75 years old with acute or convalescent COVID-19.

Here the CDR3 reads CASSPRTGDSSTIYF. CDR3 bases: TGTGCCAGCAGCCCCCGGACAGGGGACTCGAGCACCATATATTTT. The chain is built from TRBV4-2 and TRBJ1-3; 9 bases are shared with TRBD1. Germline CDR1 reads LGHNA; CDR2 reads YNFKEQ. The CDR3 extends over 15 amino acids. V dropped 4 bases and J dropped 9; count of bases not matched to a gene: 10.